This TCR beta chain stems from a study of T cell repertoires in cytomegalovirus infection. This clonotype has just a few counts. Its antigen is not known. TCRdb called the reads again in MiXCR, with one record for every CDR3 protein. The table has hundreds of thousands of distinct CDR3 sequences, around 35% seen once; the top ten hold 15% to 20%. Here the sequenced sample was cultured PBMCs, taken from culture after CMV antigen stimulation. The origin of this receptor is a human donor in good health (CMV status not recorded). Some clones in this sample may be carry-over from other donors' samples.

CDR3 sequence reads: CASSQVLGRNEQFF. The CDR3 DNA reads TGCGCCAGCAGCCAAGTTCTAGGTCGGAATGAGCAGTTCTTC. The chain is built from TRBV4-3 and TRBJ2-1; D is ambiguous. CDR1 LGHNA and CDR2 YSLEER come from the germline V gene. V was cut by 1 base and J by 7 bases, with 11 bases left in between. The length of the CDR3 is 14 residues.